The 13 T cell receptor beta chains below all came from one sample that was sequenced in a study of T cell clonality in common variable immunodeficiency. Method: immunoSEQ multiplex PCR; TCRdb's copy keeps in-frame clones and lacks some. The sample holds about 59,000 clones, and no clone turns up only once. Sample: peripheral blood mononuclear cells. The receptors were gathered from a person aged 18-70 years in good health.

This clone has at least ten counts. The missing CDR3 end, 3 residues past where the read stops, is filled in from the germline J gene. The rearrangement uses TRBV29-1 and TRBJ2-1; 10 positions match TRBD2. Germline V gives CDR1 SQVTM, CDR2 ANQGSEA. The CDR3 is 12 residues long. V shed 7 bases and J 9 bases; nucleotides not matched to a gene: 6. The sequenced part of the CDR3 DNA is TGCAGCGCTCAGCGGGGGGGGGTTGAG. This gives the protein CSAQRGGVE. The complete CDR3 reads CSAQRGGVEQFF.

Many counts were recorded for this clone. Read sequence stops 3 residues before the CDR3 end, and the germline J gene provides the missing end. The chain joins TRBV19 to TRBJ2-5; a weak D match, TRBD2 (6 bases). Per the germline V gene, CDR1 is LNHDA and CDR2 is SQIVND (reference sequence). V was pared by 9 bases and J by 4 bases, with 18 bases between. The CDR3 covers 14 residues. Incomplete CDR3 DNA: TGTGCCAGCAGGAGGACCACCGGGGGAGAGACC. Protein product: CASRRTTGGET. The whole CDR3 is CASRRTTGGETQYF.

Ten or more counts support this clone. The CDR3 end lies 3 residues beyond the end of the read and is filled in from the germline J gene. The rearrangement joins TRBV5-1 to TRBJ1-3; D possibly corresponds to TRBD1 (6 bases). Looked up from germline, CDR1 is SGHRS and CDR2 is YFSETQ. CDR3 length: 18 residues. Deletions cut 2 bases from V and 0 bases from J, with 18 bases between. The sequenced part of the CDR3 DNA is TGCGCCAGCAGCTTTCAAGCCGGGACAAACTTCTCTGGAAACACC. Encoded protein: CASSFQAGTNFSGNT. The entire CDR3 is CASSFQAGTNFSGNTIYF.

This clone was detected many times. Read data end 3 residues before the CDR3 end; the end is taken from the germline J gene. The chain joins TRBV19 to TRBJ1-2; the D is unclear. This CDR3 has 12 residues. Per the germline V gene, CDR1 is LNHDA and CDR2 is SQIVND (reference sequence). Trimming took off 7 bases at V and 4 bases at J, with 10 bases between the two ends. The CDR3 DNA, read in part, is TGTGCCAGTACAGGCCGTCTCTATGGC. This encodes CASTGRLYG. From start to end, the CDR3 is CASTGRLYGYTF.

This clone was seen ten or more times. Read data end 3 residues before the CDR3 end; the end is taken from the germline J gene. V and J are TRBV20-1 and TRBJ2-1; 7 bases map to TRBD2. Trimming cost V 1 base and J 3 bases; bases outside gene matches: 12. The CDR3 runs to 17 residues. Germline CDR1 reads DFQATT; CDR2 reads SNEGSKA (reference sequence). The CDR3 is CSARALGIQRGYNEQFF. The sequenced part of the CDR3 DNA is TGCAGTGCTAGAGCCCTGGGAATTCAGCGGGGCTACAATGAG.

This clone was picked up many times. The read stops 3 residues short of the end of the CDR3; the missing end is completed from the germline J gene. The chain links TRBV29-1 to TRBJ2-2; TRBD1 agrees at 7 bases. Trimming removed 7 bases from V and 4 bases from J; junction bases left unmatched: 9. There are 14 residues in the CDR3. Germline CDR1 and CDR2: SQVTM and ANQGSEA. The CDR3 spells CSAGGAIGTGELFF. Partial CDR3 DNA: TGCAGCGCAGGGGGAGCTATCGGCACCGGGGAG.

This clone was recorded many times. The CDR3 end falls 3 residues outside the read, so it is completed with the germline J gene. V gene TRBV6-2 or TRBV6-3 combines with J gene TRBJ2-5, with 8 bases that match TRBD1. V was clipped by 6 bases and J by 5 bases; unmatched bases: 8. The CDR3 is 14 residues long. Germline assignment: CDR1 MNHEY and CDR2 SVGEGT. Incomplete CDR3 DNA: TGTGCCAGCAGGACTACAGGGGGTAGGGAGACC. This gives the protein CASRTTGGRET. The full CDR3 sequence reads CASRTTGGRETQYF.

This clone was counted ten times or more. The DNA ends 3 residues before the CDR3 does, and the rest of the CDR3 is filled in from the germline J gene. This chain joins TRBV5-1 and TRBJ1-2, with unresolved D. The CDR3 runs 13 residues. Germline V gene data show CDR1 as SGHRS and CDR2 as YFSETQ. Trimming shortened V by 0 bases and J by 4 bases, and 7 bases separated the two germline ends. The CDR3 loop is CASSLGASYGYTF. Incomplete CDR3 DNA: TGCGCCAGCAGCTTGGGGGCCTCCTATGGC.

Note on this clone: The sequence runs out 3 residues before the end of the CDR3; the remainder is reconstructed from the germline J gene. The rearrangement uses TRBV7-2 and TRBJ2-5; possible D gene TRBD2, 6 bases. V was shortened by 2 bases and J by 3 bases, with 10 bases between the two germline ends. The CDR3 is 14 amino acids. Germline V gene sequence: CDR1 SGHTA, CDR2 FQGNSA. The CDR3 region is CASSLNGGKETQYF. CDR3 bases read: TGTGCCAGCAGCTTAAATGGCGGGAAAGAGACC. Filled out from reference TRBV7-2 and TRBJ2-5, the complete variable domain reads GAGVSQSPSNKVTEKGKDVELRCDPISGHTALYWYRQSLGQGLEFLIYFQGNSAPDKSGLPSDRFSAERTGGSVSTLTIQRTQQEDSAVYLCASSLNGGKETQYFGPGTRLLVL.

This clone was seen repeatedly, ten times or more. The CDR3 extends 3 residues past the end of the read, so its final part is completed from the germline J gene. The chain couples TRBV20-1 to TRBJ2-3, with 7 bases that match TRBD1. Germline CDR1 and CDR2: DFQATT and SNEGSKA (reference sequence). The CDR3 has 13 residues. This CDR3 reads CSVETGLGETQYF. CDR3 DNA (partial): TGCAGTGTCGAGACAGGGCTGGGTGAGACG.

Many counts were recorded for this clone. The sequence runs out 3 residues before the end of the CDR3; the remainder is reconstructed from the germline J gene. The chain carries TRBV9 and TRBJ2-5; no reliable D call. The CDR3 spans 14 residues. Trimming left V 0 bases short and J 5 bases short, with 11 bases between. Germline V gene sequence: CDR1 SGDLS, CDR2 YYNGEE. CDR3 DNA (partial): TGTGCCAGCAGCGTAGGAGGTAGCCTGGAGACC. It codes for CASSVGGSLET. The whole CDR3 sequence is CASSVGGSLETQYF. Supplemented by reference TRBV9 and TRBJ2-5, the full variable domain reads DSGVTQTPKHLITATGQRVTLRCSPRSGDLSVYWYQQSLDQGLQFLIQYYNGEERAKGNILERFSAQQFPDLHSELNLSSLELGDSALYFCASSVGGSLETQYFGPGTRLLVL.

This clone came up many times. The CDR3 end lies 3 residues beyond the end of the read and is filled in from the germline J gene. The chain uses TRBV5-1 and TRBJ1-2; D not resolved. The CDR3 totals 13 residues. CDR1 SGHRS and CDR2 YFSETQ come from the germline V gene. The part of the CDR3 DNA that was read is TGCGCCAGCAGCTTGGACAGCACAGATACC. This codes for CASSLDSTDT. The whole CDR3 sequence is CASSLDSTDTYTF.

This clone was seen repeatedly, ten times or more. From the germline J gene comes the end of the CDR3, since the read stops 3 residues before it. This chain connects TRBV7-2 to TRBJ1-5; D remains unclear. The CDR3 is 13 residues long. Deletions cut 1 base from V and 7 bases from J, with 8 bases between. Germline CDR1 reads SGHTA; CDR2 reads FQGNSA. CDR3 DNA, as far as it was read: TGTGCCAGCAGCTTAGGGAACTACCAGCCC. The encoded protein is CASSLGNYQP. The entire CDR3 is CASSLGNYQPQHF.